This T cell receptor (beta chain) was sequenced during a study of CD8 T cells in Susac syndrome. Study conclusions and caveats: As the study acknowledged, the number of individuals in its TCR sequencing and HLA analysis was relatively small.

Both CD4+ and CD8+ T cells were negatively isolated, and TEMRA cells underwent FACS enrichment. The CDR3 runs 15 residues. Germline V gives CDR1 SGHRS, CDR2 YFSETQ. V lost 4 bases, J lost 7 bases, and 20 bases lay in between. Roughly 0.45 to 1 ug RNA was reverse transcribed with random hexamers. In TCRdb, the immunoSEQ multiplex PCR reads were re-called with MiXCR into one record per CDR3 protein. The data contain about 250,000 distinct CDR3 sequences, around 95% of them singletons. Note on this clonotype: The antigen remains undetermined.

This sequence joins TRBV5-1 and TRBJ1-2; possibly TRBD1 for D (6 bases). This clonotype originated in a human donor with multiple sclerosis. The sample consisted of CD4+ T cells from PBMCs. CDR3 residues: CASSQQPGAAFGYTF. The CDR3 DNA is TGCGCCAGCAGCCAACAGCCGGGGGCGGCTTTTGGCTACACCTTC.